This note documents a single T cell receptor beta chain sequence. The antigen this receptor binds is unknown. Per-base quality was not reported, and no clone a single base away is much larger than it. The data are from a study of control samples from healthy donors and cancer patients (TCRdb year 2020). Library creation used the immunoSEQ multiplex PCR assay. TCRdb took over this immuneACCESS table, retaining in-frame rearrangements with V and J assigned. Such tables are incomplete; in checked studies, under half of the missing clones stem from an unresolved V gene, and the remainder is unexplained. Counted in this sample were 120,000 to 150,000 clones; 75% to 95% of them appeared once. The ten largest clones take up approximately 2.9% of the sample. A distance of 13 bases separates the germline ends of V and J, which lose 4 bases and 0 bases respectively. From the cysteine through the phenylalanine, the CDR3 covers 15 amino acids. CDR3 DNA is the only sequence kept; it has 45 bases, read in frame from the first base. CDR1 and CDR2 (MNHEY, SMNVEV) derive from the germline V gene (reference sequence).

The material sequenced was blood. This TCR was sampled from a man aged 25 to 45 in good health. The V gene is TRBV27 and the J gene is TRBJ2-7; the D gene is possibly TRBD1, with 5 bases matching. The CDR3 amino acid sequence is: CASSSQASLSYEQYF. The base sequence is TGTGCCAGCAGTTCACAGGCCTCTCTCTCCTACGAGCAGTACTTC.